This T cell receptor beta chain was found in a study of cytomegalovirus exposure and HLA in healthy donors. Study-level findings and limits: Later analysis demonstrated an association between a missense DCLRE1C variant and TCR beta V- and J-gene trimming. In vitro assays verified that three CMV-associated chains recognized CMV antigens specifically.

In the case of this clone: What it recognizes is unknown.

PCR primers comprised 60 Vbeta and 13 Jbeta primers. Here immunoSEQ multiplex PCR was the method, and the copy in TCRdb shows in-frame clones only, minus some. The table lists 200,000 to 250,000 clones, more than 75% of them singletons. V lost 1 base and J lost 5, with 12 bases in between. The CDR3 loop spans 14 amino acids. Germline lookup yields CDR1 MNHEY and CDR2 SMNVEV (reference sequence). Donors showed nominal health when sampled, although they likely had unrecorded immune exposures. Sequenced sample: PBMCs. This chain links TRBV27 with TRBJ2-7; TRBD1 might be the D (5 bases). The sequence came from a male donor in good health and CMV-seronegative. CDR3 bases: TGTGCCAGCAGTTTATTAGGGGTGGCAGACGAGCAGTACTTC. Translating it yields CASSLLGVADEQYF.